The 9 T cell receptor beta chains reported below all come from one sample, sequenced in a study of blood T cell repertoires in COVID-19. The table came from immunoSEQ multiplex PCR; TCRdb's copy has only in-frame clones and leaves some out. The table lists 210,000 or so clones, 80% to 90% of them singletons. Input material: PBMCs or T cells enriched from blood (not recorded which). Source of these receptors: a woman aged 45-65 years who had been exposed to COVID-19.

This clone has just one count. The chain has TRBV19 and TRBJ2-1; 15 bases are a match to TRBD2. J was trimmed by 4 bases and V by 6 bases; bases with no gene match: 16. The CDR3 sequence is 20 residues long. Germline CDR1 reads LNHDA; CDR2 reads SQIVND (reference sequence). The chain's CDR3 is CASSLIPRTSGGAVYNEQFF. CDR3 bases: TGTGCCAGTAGCCTAATCCCAAGGACTAGCGGGGGGGCCGTTTACAATGAGCAGTTCTTC.

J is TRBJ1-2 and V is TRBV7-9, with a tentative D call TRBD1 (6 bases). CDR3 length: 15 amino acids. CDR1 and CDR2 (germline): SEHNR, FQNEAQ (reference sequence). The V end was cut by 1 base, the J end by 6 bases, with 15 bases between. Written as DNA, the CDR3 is TGTGCCAGCAGCTTAGGCGCGACAGGAGCTGATGGCTACACCTTC. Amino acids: CASSLGATGADGYTF. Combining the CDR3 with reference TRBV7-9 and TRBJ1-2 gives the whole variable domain DTGVSQNPRHKITKRGQNVTFRCDPISEHNRLYWYRQTLGQGPEFLTYFQNEAQLEKSRLLSDRFSAERPKGSFSTLEIQRTEQGDSAMYLCASSLGATGADGYTFGSGTRLTVV.

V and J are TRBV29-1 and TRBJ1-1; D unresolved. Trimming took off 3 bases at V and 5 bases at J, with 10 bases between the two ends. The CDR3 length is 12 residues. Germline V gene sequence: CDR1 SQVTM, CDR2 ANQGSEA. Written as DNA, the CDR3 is TGCAGCGTTGAGATCGGGGTGACTGAAGCTTTCTTT. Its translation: CSVEIGVTEAFF.

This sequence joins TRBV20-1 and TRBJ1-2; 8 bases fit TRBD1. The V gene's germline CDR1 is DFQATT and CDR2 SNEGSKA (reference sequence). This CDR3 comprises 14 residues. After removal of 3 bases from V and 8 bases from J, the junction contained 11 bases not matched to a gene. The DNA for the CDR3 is TGCAGTGCTAGTCCTTCTCAGGGGGCAGGAGGCTACACCTTC. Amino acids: CSASPSQGAGGYTF.

As DNA, the CDR3 is TGTGCCAGCAGCTTATACCTAGAAGATTGGACAACCCCGCGGGAGCAGTACTTC. The encoded protein is CASSLYLEDWTTPREQYF. The J gene is TRBJ2-7, the V gene TRBV7-9; maybe TRBD1 (5 bases). The CDR3 consists of 18 residues. Germline V lookup: CDR1 SEHNR, CDR2 FQNEAQ (reference sequence). Deletions cut 2 bases from V and 7 bases from J, with 27 bases between.

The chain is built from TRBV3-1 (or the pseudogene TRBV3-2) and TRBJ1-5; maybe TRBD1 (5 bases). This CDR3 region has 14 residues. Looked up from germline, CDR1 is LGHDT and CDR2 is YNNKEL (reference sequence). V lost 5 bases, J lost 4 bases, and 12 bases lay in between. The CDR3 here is CASSETATNQPQHF. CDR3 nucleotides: TGTGCCAGCAGCGAGACAGCTACTAATCAGCCCCAGCATTTT.

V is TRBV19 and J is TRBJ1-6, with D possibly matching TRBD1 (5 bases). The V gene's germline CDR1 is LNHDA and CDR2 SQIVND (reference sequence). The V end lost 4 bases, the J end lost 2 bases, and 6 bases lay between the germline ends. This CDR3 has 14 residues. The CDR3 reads CASSTGPYNSPLHF. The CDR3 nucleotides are TGTGCCAGTAGTACAGGGCCCTATAATTCACCCCTCCACTTT. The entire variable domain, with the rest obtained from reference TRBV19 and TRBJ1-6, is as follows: DGGITQSPKYLFRKEGQNVTLSCEQNLNHDAMYWYRQDPGQGLRLIYYSQIVNDFQKGDIAEGYSVSREKKESFPLTVTSAQKNPTAFYLCASSTGPYNSPLHFGNGTRLTVT.

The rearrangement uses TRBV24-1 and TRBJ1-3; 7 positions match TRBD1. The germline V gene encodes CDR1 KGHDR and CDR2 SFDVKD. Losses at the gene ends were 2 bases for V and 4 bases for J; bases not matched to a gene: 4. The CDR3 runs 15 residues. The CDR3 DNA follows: TGTGCCACCAGTGATTCAGGGGGTGACGGAAACACCATATATTTT. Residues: CATSDSGGDGNTIYF.

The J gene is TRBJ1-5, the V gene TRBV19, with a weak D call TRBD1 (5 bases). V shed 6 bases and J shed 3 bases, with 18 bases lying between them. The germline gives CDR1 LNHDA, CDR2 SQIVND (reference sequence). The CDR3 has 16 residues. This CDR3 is CASRRGFGGSNQPQHF. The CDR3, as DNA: TGTGCCAGTAGAAGAGGGTTTGGGGGGTCCAATCAGCCCCAGCATTTT.